The clone carrying this TCR beta chain was counted ten times or more. Amplified TCR beta CDR3 regions came from RNA transcripts. HTBI primers were used for first-round RT-PCR of the TCR CDR3. TCRdb reprocessed the multiplex PCR reads with MiXCR, giving one entry per CDR3 protein. The sample carries 300,000 to 500,000 distinct CDR3 sequences, about 15% recorded once. Germline V gene data show CDR1 as SGHVS and CDR2 as FNYEAQ. Losses at the gene ends were 4 bases for V and 3 bases for J; bases not matched to a gene: 6. This CDR3 has 16 amino acids. This sample was taken from a study of T cells in Graves' hyperthyroidism and ophthalmopathy.

Sequenced input: blood. The chain couples TRBV7-6 to TRBJ2-2, with 9 bases aligning to TRBD2. This clonotype was obtained from a woman between 25 and 40 years old with Graves' hyperthyroidism. In DNA, the CDR3 is TGTGCCAGCAGCTACCTAGCGGGGCCAGACACCGGGGAGCTGTTTTTT. This gives the protein CASSYLAGPDTGELFF.